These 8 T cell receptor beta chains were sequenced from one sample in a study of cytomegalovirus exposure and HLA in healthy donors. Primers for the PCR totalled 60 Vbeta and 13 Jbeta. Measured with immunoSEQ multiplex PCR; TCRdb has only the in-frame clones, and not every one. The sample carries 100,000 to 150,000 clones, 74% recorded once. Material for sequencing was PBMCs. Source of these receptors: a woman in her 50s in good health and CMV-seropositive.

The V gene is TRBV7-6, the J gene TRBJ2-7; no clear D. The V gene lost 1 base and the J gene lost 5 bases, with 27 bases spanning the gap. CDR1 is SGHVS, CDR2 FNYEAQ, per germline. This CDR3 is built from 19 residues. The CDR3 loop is CASSLGPQIRLAASNEQYF. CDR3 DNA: TGTGCCAGCAGCTTAGGCCCGCAGATTCGACTGGCGGCTTCGAACGAGCAGTACTTC.

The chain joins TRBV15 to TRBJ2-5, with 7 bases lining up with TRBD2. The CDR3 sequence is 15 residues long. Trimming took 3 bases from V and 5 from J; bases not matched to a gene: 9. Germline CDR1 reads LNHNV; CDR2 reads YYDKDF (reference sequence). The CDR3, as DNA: TGTGCCACCAGCAGGACTAGCACCCGACGGGAGACCCAGTACTTC. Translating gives CATSRTSTRRETQYF.

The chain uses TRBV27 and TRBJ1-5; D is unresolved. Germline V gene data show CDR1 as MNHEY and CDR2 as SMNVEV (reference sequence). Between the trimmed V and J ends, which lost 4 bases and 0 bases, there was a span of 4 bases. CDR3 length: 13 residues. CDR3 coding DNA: TGTGCCAGCAGTTCTTATAGCAATCAGCCCCAGCATTTT. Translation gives CASSSYSNQPQHF.

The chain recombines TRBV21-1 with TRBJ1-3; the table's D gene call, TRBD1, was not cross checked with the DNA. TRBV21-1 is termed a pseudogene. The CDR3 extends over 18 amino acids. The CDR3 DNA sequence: TGTGCCAGCAGCAAGGTTGGGGATCGGACAGGGGCTGGAAACACCATATATTTT. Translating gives CASSKVGDRTGAGNTIYF.

Here the CDR3 reads CASSLSRQPQHF. The CDR3 DNA sequence: TGTGCCAGCAGCTTGAGTCGTCAGCCCCAGCATTTT. The chain carries TRBV7-9 and TRBJ1-5; no definite D call. CDR1 is SEHNR and CDR2 is FQNEAQ in the germline V gene (reference sequence). V lost 3 bases to trimming and J lost 6 bases, with 6 bases between them. The CDR3 is 12 residues long.

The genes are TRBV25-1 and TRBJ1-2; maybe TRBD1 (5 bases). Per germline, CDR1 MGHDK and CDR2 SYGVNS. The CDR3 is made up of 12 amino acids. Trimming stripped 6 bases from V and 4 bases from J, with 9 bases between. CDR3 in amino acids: CASRKGIYGYTF. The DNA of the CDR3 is TGTGCCAGCAGGAAGGGGATCTATGGCTACACCTTC.

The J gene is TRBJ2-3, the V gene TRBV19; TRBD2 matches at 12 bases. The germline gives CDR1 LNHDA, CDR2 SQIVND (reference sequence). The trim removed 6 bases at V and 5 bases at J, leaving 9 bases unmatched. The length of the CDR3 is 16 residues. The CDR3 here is CASSPSLAGGQDTQYF. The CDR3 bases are TGTGCCAGTAGCCCCTCCCTAGCGGGGGGGCAAGATACGCAGTATTTT.

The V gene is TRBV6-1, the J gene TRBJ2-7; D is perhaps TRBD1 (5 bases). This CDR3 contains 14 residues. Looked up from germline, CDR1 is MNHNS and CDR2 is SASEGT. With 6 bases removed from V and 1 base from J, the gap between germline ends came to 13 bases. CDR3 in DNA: TGTGCCAGCAGAAACCAGGGTATTTCCTACGAGCAGTACTTC. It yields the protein CASRNQGISYEQYF.